What follows are 9 T cell receptor beta chains derived from one specimen sequenced in a study of CD4 T cells in relation to SARS-CoV-2 and coronaviruses. Repertoires were generated with immunoSEQ multiplex PCR, while TCRdb's copy carries only in-frame clones and drops some. In the table there are 21,000 or so clones, 76% of which are singletons. No antigen is known for these receptors. Before the COVID-19 pandemic, during about 2011-2018, CD4+ T cells were taken from unexposed donors. After approximately ten days of culture, CD4+ T cells were isolated. The sequencing input was CD4+ T cells from PBMCs, cultured in vitro. These TCRs come from a human donor in good health.

The chain carries TRBV3-1 (or the pseudogene TRBV3-2) and TRBJ2-3; the match to TRBD1 covers 7 bases. This CDR3 is 16 amino acids long. V was clipped by 4 bases and J by 1 base; unmatched bases: 8. CDR1 and CDR2 (germline): LGHDT, YNNKEL (reference sequence). CDR3 DNA: TGTGCCAGCAGCCTCTTAGGGGGCGATGGCACAGATACGCAGTATTTT. It translates to CASSLLGGDGTDTQYF.

The V call is TRBV27, the J call TRBJ2-7, with D perhaps being TRBD1 or TRBD2 (5 bases each). Germline assignment: CDR1 MNHEY and CDR2 SMNVEV (reference sequence). This CDR3 has 17 residues. V lost 0 bases, J lost 4 bases, and 19 bases lay in between. CDR3 in amino acids: CASSLSIRGPGPYEQYF. CDR3 DNA sequence: TGTGCCAGCAGTTTATCGATAAGGGGACCCGGGCCGTACGAGCAGTACTTC.

The CDR3 sequence: CASSIGTGYEQYF. The CDR3 region has the DNA TGTGCCAGTAGTATAGGAACCGGTTACGAGCAGTACTTC. The rearrangement links TRBV19 to TRBJ2-7; no reliable D call. V dropped 1 base and J dropped 4 bases, with 8 bases sitting between them. Germline assignment: CDR1 LNHDA and CDR2 SQIVND (reference sequence). The CDR3 length is 13 residues.

V and J are TRBV14 and TRBJ2-1; no clear D. CDR3 length: 14 amino acids. With 4 bases removed from V and 8 bases from J, the gap between germline ends came to 15 bases. Germline loops: CDR1 SGHDN, CDR2 FVKESK. CDR3 nucleotide sequence: TGTGCCAGCAGCCGTTTCACAGTTTTCGATGAGCAGTTCTTC. Translated, it gives CASSRFTVFDEQFF.

The chain combines TRBV3-1 (or the pseudogene TRBV3-2) with TRBJ2-6; TRBD2 aligns across 7 bases. V shed 4 bases and J 0 bases; nucleotides not matched to a gene: 3. CDR1 is LGHDT and CDR2 is YNNKEL in the germline V gene (reference sequence). The CDR3 consists of 16 residues. Here the CDR3 reads CASSLSGSSGANVLTF. CDR3 sequence (DNA): TGTGCCAGCAGCCTTAGCGGGTCCTCTGGGGCCAACGTCCTGACTTTC.

The chain combines TRBV29-1 with TRBJ2-3, with TRBD2 matching 7 bases. Germline CDR1 and CDR2: SQVTM and ANQGSEA. J lost 0 bases, V lost 0 bases, and 6 bases had no gene match. This CDR3 has 16 amino acids. CDR3 residues: CSVEENGRESTDTQYF. In DNA, the CDR3 is TGCAGCGTTGAAGAGAACGGGCGGGAGAGCACAGATACGCAGTATTTT.

This chain links TRBV27 with TRBJ1-2, with 10 bases aligning to TRBD1. In germline, CDR1 is MNHEY, CDR2 SMNVEV (reference sequence). V shed 5 bases, J shed 6 bases, and the junction held 9 bases outside the gene matches. CDR3 length: 15 residues. CDR3 coding DNA: TGTGCCAGCAGTAAGCTGGACAGGGGGAGGCATGGCTACACCTTC. Translating it yields CASSKLDRGRHGYTF.

This clone appeared once. The chain links TRBV2 to TRBJ2-5, with a tentative D call TRBD1 (5 bases). The V and J ends lost 7 bases and 4 bases respectively, with 10 bases between them. CDR1 is SNHLY and CDR2 is FYNNEI in the germline V gene. The CDR3 is 12 residues long. The CDR3 sequence: CASKQVRETQYF. The CDR3 nucleotides are TGTGCCAGCAAACAGGTCCGAGAGACCCAGTACTTC.

This chain links TRBV7-2 with TRBJ2-3; D is uncertain. In germline, CDR1 is SGHTA, CDR2 FQGNSA. V dropped 1 base and J dropped 0 bases, with 8 bases sitting between them. This CDR3 region has 15 residues. CDR3 sequence (DNA): TGTGCCAGCAGCTTAGGCTACCTTAGCACAGATACGCAGTATTTT. Amino acids: CASSLGYLSTDTQYF.